The 24 T cell receptor beta chains presented below share a single source sample, sequenced in a study of post-analysis software for immune sequencing data. Researchers reported that TCR beta cDNA libraries carried unique molecular identifiers. TCRdb re-derived calls from the PCR reads in MiXCR, one entry per CDR3 protein. Here the sample spans hundreds of thousands of distinct CDR3 sequences, approximately 60% being singletons. Study results and caveats: TRBV segments more frequent in patients than in controls numbered about five and included TRBV5-6, TRBV5-1 and TRBV20-1.

For these TCRs, the target antigens are not known. The sample taken for sequencing was blood. The receptors derive from a girl aged 2 to 10 with multiple sclerosis.

This clonotype has a handful of counts. This CDR3 reads CSARIRTSLEQYF. The DNA of the CDR3 is TGCAGTGCTAGAATAAGGACATCCCTCGAGCAGTACTTC. This chain links TRBV20-1 with TRBJ2-5; TRBD1 might be the D (5 bases). The J call could be wrong; TRBJ2-7 is a better fit for the DNA end. Germline V gene sequence: CDR1 DFQATT, CDR2 SNEGSKA (reference sequence). The CDR3 loop spans 13 amino acids.

The V call is TRBV12-3 or TRBV12-4, the J call TRBJ1-2; 9 bases are a match to TRBD1. Trimming at V came to 5 bases and at J to 4 bases, leaving 8 bases not matched to a gene. This CDR3 is 15 amino acids long. The CDR3 region has the DNA TGTGCCAGCAGTCCGTCCCCGGACAGGGGCTATGGCTACACCTTC. Amino acids: CASSPSPDRGYGYTF.

This clonotype has only a few counts. A junction boundary mismatches the germline segment, possibly from a read error. The DNA for the CDR3 is TGTGCCAGCAGCGCGGGGTACAATGAGCAGTTCTTC. It specifies CASSAGYNEQFF. The chain combines TRBV5-1 with TRBJ2-1; possibly TRBD2 for D (6 bases). CDR3 length: 12 residues. In germline, CDR1 is SGHRS, CDR2 YFSETQ.

V usage is TRBV7-2 and J usage is TRBJ1-1; no reliable D call. The CDR3 covers 13 residues. The germline V and J ends were trimmed by 4 bases and 0 bases, with 6 bases remaining between them. CDR1 SGHTA and CDR2 FQGNSA come from the germline V gene. CDR3: CASSSNLNTEAFF. The CDR3 nucleotides are TGTGCCAGCAGCTCGAACCTGAACACTGAAGCTTTCTTT.

This clonotype was found once. The V and J genes are TRBV4-3 and TRBJ2-6; D gene unclear. V was cut by 4 bases and J by 0 bases, with 10 bases left in between. This CDR3 has 16 amino acids. Germline CDR1 LGHNA, CDR2 YSLEER. Here the CDR3 DNA reads TGCGCCAGCAGCCCCGGACCCAACTCTGGGGCCAACGTCCTGACTTTC. Encoded protein: CASSPGPNSGANVLTF.

This clonotype has a handful of counts. The chain joins TRBV6-6 to TRBJ2-1, with D possibly being TRBD1 (8 bases). Germline CDR1 reads MNHNY; CDR2 reads SVGAGI (reference sequence). V shed 7 bases and J shed 5 bases, with 21 bases lying between them. The CDR3 runs to 16 residues. CDR3 DNA: TGTGCCAGCACCGACGGGGGGACAGGTTTTAACAATGAGCAGTTCTTC. Amino acids: CASTDGGTGFNNEQFF.

This rearrangement joins TRBV24-1 to TRBJ2-3; TRBD2 aligns across 13 bases. Trimming cost V 6 bases and J 3 bases; bases outside gene matches: 8. CDR3 length equals 17 residues. Germline lookup yields CDR1 KGHDR and CDR2 SFDVKD. CDR3 region: CATSRLGLAGKTDTQYF. In nucleotides, the CDR3 is TGTGCCACCAGTCGACTGGGACTAGCGGGGAAGACAGATACGCAGTATTTT.

A single count supports this clonotype. V gene TRBV13 combines with J gene TRBJ1-2; no reliable D call. V was cut by 4 bases and J by 4 bases, with 13 bases left in between. This CDR3 has 14 amino acids. Germline V gene data show CDR1 as PRHDT and CDR2 as FYEKMQ (reference sequence). The CDR3 region is CASSSPTALYGYTF. CDR3 nucleotide sequence: TGTGCCAGCAGCTCTCCGACGGCACTCTATGGCTACACCTTC.

V is TRBV6-6 and J is TRBJ2-7; 12 bases line up with TRBD1. V shed 7 bases, J shed 9 bases, and the junction held 13 bases outside the gene matches. This CDR3 has 15 amino acids. From germline, CDR1 is MNHNY and CDR2 SVGAGI (reference sequence). DNA of the CDR3: TGTGCCAGCAATGAAACGGGGACAGGGGGCTCAGGGCAGTACTTC. Amino acids: CASNETGTGGSGQYF.

This chain uses TRBV6-5 with TRBJ2-3; 8 bases match TRBD2. Germline CDR1 reads MNHEY; CDR2 reads SVGAGI. V shed 0 bases, J shed 0 bases, and the junction held 8 bases outside the gene matches. The CDR3 spans 18 residues. CDR3 DNA: TGTGCCAGCAGTTACTCTGGCGGGGGGTCCTCTAGCACAGATACGCAGTATTTT. Translation: CASSYSGGGSSSTDTQYF.

V and J are TRBV9 and TRBJ2-6; D not resolved. CDR1 and CDR2 from the germline V gene are SGDLS and YYNGEE. The CDR3 has 15 amino acids. The V end lost 0 bases, the J end lost 2 bases, and 6 bases lay between the germline ends. The CDR3 coding sequence is TGTGCCAGCAGCGTAGCTGGGACTGGGGCCAACGTCCTGACTTTC. It is translated as CASSVAGTGANVLTF.

V and J are TRBV12-3 or TRBV12-4 and TRBJ1-1; 7 nucleotides line up with TRBD1. J lost 4 bases, V lost 8 bases, and 10 bases had no gene match. The CDR3 is 14 residues long. The CDR3 loop is CASLGGGRFTEAFF. DNA for the CDR3: TGTGCCAGCCTGGGAGGGGGCAGGTTCACTGAAGCTTTCTTT.

The chain is built from TRBV10-3 and TRBJ2-1; a weak D match, TRBD1 (5 bases). The germline V gene encodes CDR1 ENHRY and CDR2 SYGVKD. The CDR3 sequence is 11 residues long. Trimming removed 3 bases from V and 15 bases from J, with 12 bases in between. Here the CDR3 reads CAISEKGWVFF. The CDR3 coding sequence is TGTGCCATCAGTGAAAAGGGGTGGGTGTTCTTC.

A note on this clonotype: The junction and the germline gene differ at one end; a read error may be behind it. V is TRBV11-2 and J is TRBJ2-1, with 11 bases fitting TRBD1. This CDR3 is 18 amino acids long. Germline values: CDR1 SGHAT, CDR2 FQNNGV. This CDR3 is CVSSLVFGTGGSYNEQFF. For the CDR3, the DNA is TGTGTCAGCAGCTTAGTTTTCGGGACAGGGGGCTCCTACAATGAGCAGTTCTTC.

A single count supports this clonotype. The chain employs TRBV24-1 and TRBJ2-4; D remains ambiguous. Germline V lookup: CDR1 KGHDR, CDR2 SFDVKD. V shed 6 bases and J shed 15 bases, with 11 bases lying between them. CDR3 length equals 10 residues. Here the CDR3 DNA reads TGTGCCACCAGTTCGATCAATCGGTACTTC. It codes for CATSSINRYF.

The chain employs TRBV6-6 and TRBJ2-1, with TRBD1 identical over 7 bases. The CDR3 extends over 14 amino acids. CDR1 is MNHNY, CDR2 SVGAGI, per germline (reference sequence). The J segment lost 6 bases and the V segment lost 2 bases, leaving 4 bases of the junction unmatched. CDR3 in amino acids: CASSYGQAPNEQFF. CDR3 coding DNA: TGTGCCAGCAGTTACGGACAGGCTCCCAATGAGCAGTTCTTC.

V gene TRBV10-3 combines with J gene TRBJ1-6, with no clear D. The CDR3 length is 13 residues. Trimming cost V 2 bases and J 7 bases, with 6 bases left between them. From germline, CDR1 is ENHRY and CDR2 SYGVKD. CDR3 residues: CAISEGRNSPLHF. The CDR3 DNA sequence: TGTGCCATCAGTGAGGGCAGGAATTCACCCCTCCACTTT.

The chain joins TRBV5-1 to TRBJ2-7; 13 nucleotides align to TRBD2. The closer fit of TRBJ2-5 to the DNA end suggests the J call may be wrong. The CDR3 has 17 amino acids. CDR1 and CDR2 from the germline V gene are SGHRS and YFSETQ. This CDR3 is CASSPTSGRPTLETQYF. Written as DNA, the CDR3 is TGCGCCAGCAGCCCGACTAGCGGGAGGCCCACTTTGGAGACCCAGTACTTC.

The chain has TRBV11-2 and TRBJ2-1; maybe TRBD1 (6 bases). V was pared by 0 bases and J by 5 bases, with 14 bases between. From germline, CDR1 is SGHAT and CDR2 FQNNGV. This CDR3 spans 16 amino acids. The CDR3 protein is CASSLDSGVGDNEQFF. DNA for the CDR3: TGTGCCAGCAGCTTAGATTCAGGGGTCGGGGACAATGAGCAGTTCTTC.

The V and J genes are TRBV12-3 or TRBV12-4 and TRBJ2-2; TRBD2 matches 9 bases. V gave up 1 base and J gave up 1 base; unmatched junction bases: 7. The CDR3 runs 18 residues. CDR3 coding DNA: TGTGCCAGCAGTTTAGGTTTTAGAGCGGGAGGGAACACCGGGGAGCTGTTTTTT. It codes for CASSLGFRAGGNTGELFF.

This clonotype has at least ten counts. The chain joins TRBV3-1 to TRBJ2-1, with 9 bases identical to TRBD2. V dropped 5 bases and J dropped 3; count of bases not matched to a gene: 5. This CDR3 has 15 amino acids. Germline lookup yields CDR1 LGHDT and CDR2 YNNKEL (reference sequence). CDR3: CASSATSGGYNEQFF. The CDR3 region has the DNA TGTGCCAGCAGCGCGACTAGCGGCGGCTACAATGAGCAGTTCTTC.

A few counts support this clonotype. The V and J genes are TRBV28 and TRBJ1-1; D possibly corresponds to TRBD1 (6 bases). The V end lost 7 bases, the J end lost 0 bases, and 12 bases lay between the germline ends. CDR3 size: 14 residues. Germline V gene sequence: CDR1 MDHEN, CDR2 SYDVKM. This CDR3 reads CASNWGGMNTEAFF. In nucleotides, the CDR3 is TGTGCCAGCAACTGGGGGGGCATGAACACTGAAGCTTTCTTT.

This chain joins TRBV7-2 and TRBJ2-1; TRBD2 aligns across 7 bases. Trimming took 5 bases from V and 9 from J; bases not matched to a gene: 10. The CDR3 extends over 14 amino acids. Germline V gene data show CDR1 as SGHTA and CDR2 as FQGNSA. CDR3 nucleotide sequence: TGTGCCAGCAGCGTCGAGCCCCTAGCGGTTGAGCAGTTCTTC. Translating gives CASSVEPLAVEQFF. Based on the CDR3 plus reference TRBV7-2 and TRBJ2-1, the full variable domain is GAGVSQSPSNKVTEKGKDVELRCDPISGHTALYWYRQSLGQGLEFLIYFQGNSAPDKSGLPSDRFSAERTGGSVSTLTIQRTQQEDSAVYLCASSVEPLAVEQFFGPGTRLTVL.

The V gene is TRBV5-5, the J gene TRBJ1-1; D may be TRBD1 (5 bases). Germline lookup yields CDR1 SGHKS and CDR2 YYEKEE (reference sequence). The V and J ends lost 0 bases and 1 base respectively, with 22 bases between them. The CDR3 has 19 amino acids. The chain's CDR3 is CASSLEVRGAILKNTEAFF. In DNA, the CDR3 is TGTGCCAGCAGCTTGGAGGTCCGCGGGGCCATATTGAAGAACACTGAAGCTTTCTTT. Full variable domain (remainder filled in from reference TRBV5-5 and TRBJ1-1): DAGVTQSPTHLIKTRGQQVTLRCSPISGHKSVSWYQQVLGQGPQFIFQYYEKEERGRGNFPDRFSARQFPNYSSELNVNALLLGDSALYLCASSLEVRGAILKNTEAFFGQGTRLTVV.